This T cell receptor beta chain originates from a study of cytomegalovirus exposure and HLA in healthy donors. The PCR employed 60 Vbeta primers together with 13 Jbeta primers. The table came from immunoSEQ multiplex PCR; TCRdb's copy has only in-frame clones and leaves some out. The sample gives 150,000 to 200,000 clones, about 78% of which show up once; less than 15% is in the top ten. General study points: The study assumed roughly uniform donor sequencing depth for presence/absence analyses. A later analysis linked a missense DCLRE1C variant to TCR beta V- and J-gene trimming.

Details on this clone: Its antigen is still unknown. The same CDR3 also results from other DNA sequences found in this sample.

CDR3 length equals 14 residues. Per the germline V gene, CDR1 is PRHDT and CDR2 is FYEKMQ (reference sequence). V was cut by 5 bases and J by 2 bases, with 12 bases left in between. The chain has TRBV13 and TRBJ1-2, with D tentatively TRBD1 (6 bases). Sequencing was performed on PBMCs. This TCR was sampled from a woman aged 50 to 60 in good health and CMV-seropositive. The CDR3 nucleotides read TGTGCCAGCAGCCGCAGGACAGACAACTATGGCTACACCTTC. Encoded protein: CASSRRTDNYGYTF.